This T cell receptor beta chain was identified during a study of blood T cells in healthy people across ages. Primed by a sample-barcoded 5' primer and a J-beta primer mix, a second PCR proceeded for roughly 7 to 12 cycles. MiXCR, applied by TCRdb to the 5' RACE reads, yields one record per CDR3 protein. Among hundreds of thousands of distinct CDR3 sequences, around 50% were seen once, and the ten largest hold roughly 26%. Each sample used at least 6 million PBMCs. Turning to this clonotype: The antigen is not known.

Broader study findings: Per million T cells, TCR beta diversity dropped about linearly as age rose. Diversity was higher, and naive CD4+ cells more numerous, in long-lived donors than in aged donors. From one million sequenced T cells, diversity estimates were lower bounds.

The CDR3 has 14 amino acids. V was clipped by 0 bases and J by 7 bases, with 12 bases between them. This TCR was sampled from a man in his forties in good health. The V and J genes are TRBV12-3 or TRBV12-4 and TRBJ1-2, with unresolved D. Material: blood. The CDR3 DNA is TGTGCCAGCAGTTTAGCTTCGACCCCGACTGGCTACACCTTC. It translates to CASSLASTPTGYTF.